The 16 T cell receptor beta chains reported below all come from one sample, sequenced in a study of graft-versus-host responses after intestinal transplantation. Here immunoSEQ multiplex PCR was the method, and the copy in TCRdb shows in-frame clones only, minus some. The data show 55,000 to 75,000 clones, roughly 84% seen once. The antigens of these receptors remain unknown. This specimen consisted of unstimulated CD4+ T cells sorted from spleen or lymph node cells, obtained before transplant. The receptor set was obtained from a human donor who was the organ donor for an intestinal transplant.

The rearrangement uses TRBV18 and TRBJ1-3, with 12 bases fitting TRBD1. After removal of 4 bases from V and 3 bases from J, the junction contained 16 bases not matched to a gene. Germline CDR1 and CDR2: KGHSH and LQKENI. The CDR3 runs to 20 residues. As DNA, the CDR3 is TGTGCCAGCTCACAAACCGGGACAGGGGGCCTCGGGGGACTTGGAAACACCATATATTTT. It encodes CASSQTGTGGLGGLGNTIYF.

This rearrangement joins TRBV14 to TRBJ2-6, with 8 bases fitting TRBD2. This CDR3 is built from 18 residues. Germline assignment: CDR1 SGHDN and CDR2 FVKESK. V shed 4 bases, J shed 1 base, and the junction held 9 bases outside the gene matches. CDR3 bases: TGTGCCAGCAGCCGGAAAGCGGGGGTTCTTTCTGGGGCCAACGTCCTGACTTTC. Its protein product is CASSRKAGVLSGANVLTF.

This clone was recorded only once. The chain links TRBV4-2 to TRBJ2-5, with TRBD1 matching over 7 bases. From germline, CDR1 is LGHNA and CDR2 YNFKEQ. V shed 4 bases, J shed 1 base, and the junction held 9 bases outside the gene matches. The CDR3 is 16 amino acids. CDR3 sequence: CASSPGTGQPQETQYF. CDR3 nucleotide sequence: TGTGCCAGCAGCCCAGGGACGGGACAGCCCCAAGAGACCCAGTACTTC.

The J gene is TRBJ1-3, the V gene TRBV2, with D possibly TRBD1 on 6 matching bases. The germline V gene has CDR1 SNHLY and CDR2 FYNNEI. V was pared by 8 bases and J by 4 bases, with 24 bases between. The CDR3 covers 17 residues. DNA of the CDR3: TGTGCCAGCCTTAGACAGGTTCCCTCCCTGCCGGGAAACACCATATATTTT. It encodes CASLRQVPSLPGNTIYF.

The V and J genes are TRBV15 and TRBJ1-4; weak D call: TRBD1 (6 bases). The CDR3 runs to 12 residues. Germline CDR1 is LNHNV and CDR2 is YYDKDF (reference sequence). CDR3 sequence (DNA): TGTGCTACAGGGCAGGCTAATGAAAAACTGTTTTTT. Amino acids: CATGQANEKLFF.

The chain joins TRBV6-6 to TRBJ1-1; no reliable D call. The CDR3 sequence is 13 residues long. The germline gives CDR1 MNHNY, CDR2 SVGAGI (reference sequence). The V gene lost 6 bases and the J gene lost 4 bases, with 12 bases spanning the gap. CDR3: CASREGGFTEAFF. CDR3 nucleotides: TGTGCCAGCAGGGAGGGAGGGTTCACTGAAGCTTTCTTT.

The genes are TRBV7-9 and TRBJ1-3; a weak D match, TRBD1 (5 bases). This CDR3 comprises 14 residues. Trimming took 6 bases from V and 4 from J, leaving 13 bases between them. Germline CDR1 is SEHNR and CDR2 is FQNEAQ (reference sequence). The CDR3 DNA sequence: TGTGCCAGCAGTCCAGGGTTCTCCGGAAACACCATATATTTT. Its translation is CASSPGFSGNTIYF.

The CDR3 loop reads CASSIVRPGGNQPQHF. DNA of the CDR3: TGTGCCAGTAGTATAGTTCGGCCGGGGGGGAATCAGCCCCAGCATTTT. The V call is TRBV19, the J call TRBJ1-5; weak D call: TRBD1 (5 bases). CDR3 size: 16 residues. Germline V gene sequence: CDR1 LNHDA, CDR2 SQIVND (reference sequence). V shed 1 base and J shed 4 bases, with 14 bases lying between them.

This clone was counted only a few times. The J gene is TRBJ1-3, the V gene TRBV7-2, with 8 bases that match TRBD1. Germline values: CDR1 SGHTA, CDR2 FQGNSA. This CDR3 comprises 17 residues. Trimming cost V 0 bases and J 3 bases; bases outside gene matches: 7. The CDR3 sequence is CASSLAMVGQVGNTIYF. As DNA, the CDR3 is TGTGCCAGCAGCTTAGCGATGGTGGGACAGGTTGGAAACACCATATATTTT.

CDR3 region: CASRGLAGKGDTQYF. The CDR3 DNA follows: TGTGCCAGCCGCGGACTAGCGGGGAAGGGAGATACGCAGTATTTT. The J gene is TRBJ2-3, the V gene TRBV2; TRBD2 aligns across 12 bases. The V gene's germline CDR1 is SNHLY and CDR2 FYNNEI. This CDR3 has 15 residues. The ends lost 8 bases at V and 5 bases at J; junction bases unmatched: 8.

The chain employs TRBV7-3 and TRBJ2-3; perhaps TRBD2 as D (5 bases). The CDR3 has 15 amino acids. CDR1 SGHTA and CDR2 FQGTGA come from the germline V gene. Between the trimmed V and J ends, which lost 6 bases and 1 base, there was a span of 14 bases. The CDR3 DNA reads TGTGCCAGCAGTCCTAGCCGGTCAGGCACAGATACGCAGTATTTT. Translated, it gives CASSPSRSGTDTQYF.

The chain employs TRBV6-6 and TRBJ2-2; D remains unclear. In germline, CDR1 is MNHNY, CDR2 SVGAGI (reference sequence). The V end lost 6 bases, the J end lost 4 bases, and 9 bases lay between the germline ends. The CDR3 is 13 amino acids. This chain's CDR3 is CASSRSSTGELFF. The CDR3 DNA reads TGTGCCAGCAGCCGTAGTAGCACCGGGGAGCTGTTTTTT.

This clone has just a few counts. The V call is TRBV5-1, the J call TRBJ1-1, with D tentatively TRBD1 (5 bases). V dropped 6 bases and J dropped 1 base, with 16 bases sitting between them. Germline-derived CDR1 and CDR2 are SGHRS and YFSETQ. This CDR3 is built from 15 residues. CDR3 sequence: CASNGGSFANTEAFF. CDR3 nucleotide sequence: TGCGCCAGCAACGGGGGTAGTTTTGCGAACACTGAAGCTTTCTTT.

The chain has TRBV27 and TRBJ2-6, with TRBD1 as a possible D gene (5 bases). The CDR3 loop spans 17 amino acids. CDR1 MNHEY and CDR2 SMNVEV come from the germline V gene (reference sequence). V was shortened by 3 bases and J by 0 bases, with 12 bases between the two germline ends. The CDR3 DNA follows: TGTGCCAGCAGTTTCAGGGCGGCATCCTCTGGGGCCAACGTCCTGACTTTC. Protein sequence: CASSFRAASSGANVLTF.

The chain recombines TRBV29-1 with TRBJ2-4; the match to TRBD2 covers 9 bases. The V and J ends lost 4 bases and 2 bases, in that order; junction bases with no gene match: 3. CDR1 and CDR2 from the germline V gene are SQVTM and ANQGSEA. The CDR3 is 14 amino acids. DNA for the CDR3: TGCAGCGTTGTGGCTAGCGGGACCAAAAACATTCAGTACTTC. The encoded protein is CSVVASGTKNIQYF. Full variable domain (outside the CDR3, taken from reference TRBV29-1 and TRBJ2-4): SAVISQKPSRDICQRGTSLTIQCQVDSQVTMMFWYRQQPGQSLTLIATANQGSEATYESGFVIDKFPISRPNLTFSTLTVSNMSPEDSSIYLCSVVASGTKNIQYFGAGTRLSVL.

This clone is a singleton in its sample. This chain joins TRBV5-6 and TRBJ1-3; D possibly corresponds to TRBD1 (5 bases). V shed 6 bases and J shed 4 bases, with 17 bases lying between them. The CDR3 extends over 15 amino acids. CDR1 SGHDT and CDR2 YYEEEE come from the germline V gene. The DNA for the CDR3 is TGTGCCAGCACTATTGGGGCCGGGCAAGGAAACACCATATATTTT. Its translation is CASTIGAGQGNTIYF.